This T cell receptor beta chain was observed in a study of cytomegalovirus exposure and HLA in healthy donors. Overall study findings and caveats: It was reported that the classifier diagnosed cytomegalovirus status with high specificity and sensitivity in both the original and validation cohorts. A few V segments could not be told apart, such as TRBV6-2 and TRBV6-3, and were left out. It was assumed in the presence/absence analyses that sequencing depth was roughly uniform across donors.

PCR employed 60 Vbeta and 13 Jbeta primers. Sequencing was performed with immunoSEQ multiplex PCR; in TCRdb, only in-frame clones are kept and a portion is missing. Counted here are roughly 140,000 clones, nearly 80% occurring once; the ten biggest clones make up under 3%. These donors counted as nominally healthy when sampled, but unrecorded immune exposures were likely. Germline CDR1 SNHLY, CDR2 FYNNEI. The ends lost 6 bases at V and 5 bases at J; junction bases unmatched: 6. The CDR3 length is 14 residues. This clone has only one observation. Its antigen is as yet unknown. Sequencing used PBMCs. This TCR was sampled from a man aged 35 to 55 in good health and CMV-seropositive. V is TRBV2 and J is TRBJ2-3, with 9 bases aligning to TRBD2. CDR3 nucleotide sequence: TGTGCCAGCAGAGATGGACTAGCGTTAGATACGCAGTATTTT. This translates into CASRDGLALDTQYF.